Below, 3 T cell receptor beta chains from the same sample are listed, as sequenced in a study of T cell responses to AZD1222 COVID-19 vaccine. TCRdb's copy holds only in-frame clones and misses some; the assay was immunoSEQ multiplex PCR. This sample has more than 95,000 clones, with roughly 90% found just once. The starting material was peripheral blood, obtained on day 0 of AZD1222 vaccination. The receptors shown here come from an adult in good health.

The J gene is TRBJ1-3, the V gene TRBV5-6; D unresolved. Trimming stripped 1 base from V and 0 bases from J, with 8 bases between. CDR1 SGHDT and CDR2 YYEEEE come from the germline V gene. This CDR3 is 15 amino acids long. The DNA for the CDR3 is TGTGCCAGCAGCTTGCCTTCCTTCTCTGGAAACACCATATATTTT. It codes for CASSLPSFSGNTIYF.

CDR3 amino acids: CASSLRPGRPYEQYF. Here the CDR3 DNA reads TGTGCCAGCAGTTTGCGGCCAGGGCGCCCCTACGAGCAGTACTTC. The chain recombines TRBV28 with TRBJ2-7, with D tentatively TRBD1 (5 bases). The ends were cut back, 3 bases at V and 2 bases at J, with 14 bases in the middle. This CDR3 comprises 15 residues. Per germline, CDR1 MDHEN and CDR2 SYDVKM.

This chain connects TRBV28 to TRBJ2-1, with 9 bases matching TRBD2. The J segment lost 0 bases and the V segment lost 3 bases, leaving 15 bases of the junction unmatched. This CDR3 region has 20 residues. Germline assignment: CDR1 MDHEN and CDR2 SYDVKM. The CDR3 region has the DNA TGTGCCAGCAGTTTTTGGCTAGCGGGACGAACTCCCAGCTCCTACAATGAGCAGTTCTTC. It is translated as CASSFWLAGRTPSSYNEQFF.